This T cell receptor beta chain was identified during a study of T cell changes during pregnancy in multiple sclerosis. The CDR3 sequence is 15 residues long. Between the trimmed V and J ends, which lost 2 bases and 1 base, there was a span of 10 bases. Looked up from germline, CDR1 is MNHEY and CDR2 is SVGAGI. Produced via immunoSEQ multiplex PCR; TCRdb's table is partial and in-frame only. Counted here are around 80,000 clones, about 92% occurring once; the ten biggest clones make up over 1.3%. The starting material was peripheral blood, obtained before pregnancy. This TCR was sampled from a female donor with multiple sclerosis, enrolled in a pregnancy study. V usage is TRBV6-5 and J usage is TRBJ2-3; the D is unclear. CDR3 nucleotides: TGTGCCAGCAGTTACCGCGACACGCGCACAGATACGCAGTATTTT. It encodes CASSYRDTRTDTQYF.